A selection of T cell receptor beta chains follows, all from one sample in a study of cytomegalovirus exposure and HLA in healthy donors. The data were produced by immunoSEQ multiplex PCR, yet TCRdb's version contains in-frame clones alone and is incomplete. The sample includes about 150,000 clones, about 68% of them seen just once. The sequenced sample consisted of PBMCs. These receptor sequences come from a man younger than 35 in good health and CMV-seronegative. The CDR3 runs from the conserved cysteine through the conserved F or W. D genes are given only for firm matches. Clone size, where shown, is once, few, many, or a class for clones that have expanded.

clone_size	j_call	d_call	v_call	cdr3_aa	cdr3_nt
few	TRBJ1-5	TRBD1	TRBV10-2	CARPGQGRQPQHF	TGCGCCAGACCGGGACAGGGGAGACAGCCCCAGCATTTT
-	TRBJ2-7	TRBD2	TRBV7-9	CASSSAGTSGKDEQYF	TGTGCCAGCAGCTCCGCCGGGACTAGCGGGAAAGACGAGCAGTACTTC
few	TRBJ2-3	-	TRBV5-4	CASSFLAVEQYF	TGTGCCAGCAGCTTCCTGGCGGTAGAGCAGTATTTT
-	TRBJ1-5	-	TRBV12-2	CASRERSTGGASQPQHF	TGTGCAAGTCGCGAACGCTCTACAGGGGGCGCGAGTCAGCCCCAGCATTTT
-	TRBJ2-7	TRBD1	TRBV13	CASSLGGQGVDEQYF	TGTGCCAGCAGCTTGGGGGGACAGGGGGTCGACGAGCAGTACTTC
-	TRBJ2-7	-	TRBV11-2	CASSLEVGSYEQYF	TGTGCCAGCAGCTTAGAAGTCGGCTCCTACGAGCAGTACTTC
once	TRBJ2-1	TRBD1	TRBV10-3	CAISESTWTGDYNEQFF	TGTGCCATCAGTGAGTCGACGTGGACAGGGGACTACAATGAGCAGTTCTTC
-	TRBJ2-7	TRBD2	TRBV4-3	CASSQAVSSGSYEQYF	TGCGCCAGCAGCCAAGCGGTGTCTAGCGGGAGTTACGAGCAGTACTTC
-	TRBJ2-7	TRBD2	TRBV19	CASMRLAALPDHEQYF	TGTGCCAGTATGAGACTAGCCGCCTTGCCTGACCACGAGCAGTACTTC
-	TRBJ2-2	TRBD2	TRBV4-3	CASSHTSGSAGELFF	TGCGCCAGCAGCCACACTAGCGGGAGTGCGGGGGAGCTGTTTTTT
-	TRBJ1-5	-	TRBV7-2	CASSFSGQPQHF	TGTGCCAGCAGCTTTTCAGGCCAGCCCCAGCATTTT
once	TRBJ2-7	TRBD1	TRBV6-1	CASSGTGGEQYF	TGTGCCAGCAGTGGGACAGGGGGCGAGCAGTACTTC
-	TRBJ2-1	TRBD2	TRBV5-4	CASSLGGREGHEQFF	TGTGCCAGCAGCTTGGGAGGCCGGGAGGGCCATGAGCAGTTCTTC
few	TRBJ2-5	TRBD1	TRBV2	CASSEETGGAETQYF	TGTGCCAGCAGTGAAGAGACAGGGGGCGCGGAGACCCAGTACTTC
-	TRBJ2-1	TRBD2	TRBV28	CASASGGAYNEQFF	TGTGCCAGCGCTAGCGGAGGGGCCTACAATGAGCAGTTCTTC
-	TRBJ2-2	TRBD2	TRBV7-2	CASSFGGRFTGELFF	TGTGCCAGCAGCTTTGGCGGGAGGTTTACCGGGGAGCTGTTTTTT